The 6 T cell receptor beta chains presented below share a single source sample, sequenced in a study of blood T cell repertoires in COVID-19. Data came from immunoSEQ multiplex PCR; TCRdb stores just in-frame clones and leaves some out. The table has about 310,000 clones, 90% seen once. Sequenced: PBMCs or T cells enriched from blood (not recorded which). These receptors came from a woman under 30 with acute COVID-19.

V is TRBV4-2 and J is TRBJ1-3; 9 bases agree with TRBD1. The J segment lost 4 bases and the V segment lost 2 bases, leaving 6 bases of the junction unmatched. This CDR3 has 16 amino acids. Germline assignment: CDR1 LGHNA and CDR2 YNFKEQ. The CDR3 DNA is TGTGCCAGCAGCCAATCACAGGGGGCGGACGGAAACACCATATATTTT. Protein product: CASSQSQGADGNTIYF.

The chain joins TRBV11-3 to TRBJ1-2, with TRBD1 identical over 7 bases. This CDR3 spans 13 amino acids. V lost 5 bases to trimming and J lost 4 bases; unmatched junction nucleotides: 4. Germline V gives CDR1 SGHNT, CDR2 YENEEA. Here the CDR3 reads CASSQTGSYGYTF. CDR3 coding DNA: TGTGCCAGCAGCCAGACAGGGTCCTATGGCTACACCTTC.

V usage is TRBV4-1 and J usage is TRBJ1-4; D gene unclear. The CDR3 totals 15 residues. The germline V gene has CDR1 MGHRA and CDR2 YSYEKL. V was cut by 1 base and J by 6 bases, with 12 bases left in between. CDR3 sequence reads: CASSQGAAYYEKLFF. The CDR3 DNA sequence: TGCGCCAGCAGCCAAGGGGCCGCTTACTATGAAAAACTGTTTTTT.

DNA for the CDR3: TGTGCCAGCAGCCCTGTCGGAGAGACCCAGTACTTC. Amino acid sequence: CASSPVGETQYF. The rearrangement uses TRBV11-2 and TRBJ2-5; unclear D gene. Trimming removed 5 bases from V and 4 bases from J, with 8 bases in between. This CDR3 region has 12 residues. Per the germline V gene, CDR1 is SGHAT and CDR2 is FQNNGV.

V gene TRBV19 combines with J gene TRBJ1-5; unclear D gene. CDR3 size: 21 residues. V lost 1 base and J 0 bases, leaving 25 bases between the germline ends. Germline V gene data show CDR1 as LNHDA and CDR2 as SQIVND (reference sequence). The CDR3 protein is CASSIGIRGFLREYSNQPQHF. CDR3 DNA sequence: TGTGCCAGTAGTATAGGTATAAGAGGCTTTTTAAGAGAGTATAGCAATCAGCCCCAGCATTTT.

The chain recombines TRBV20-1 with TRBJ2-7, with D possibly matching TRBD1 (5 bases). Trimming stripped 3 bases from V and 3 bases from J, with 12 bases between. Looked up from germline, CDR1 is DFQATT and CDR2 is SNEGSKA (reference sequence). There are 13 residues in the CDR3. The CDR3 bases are TGCAGTGCTAGTACAGGCCCAGACTACGAGCAGTACTTC. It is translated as CSASTGPDYEQYF.